Below, one T cell receptor beta chain is given with its context. Its target is unknown. The record originates from a study of OX40 agonist ivuxolimab in advanced cancers. For the study at large: Participants averaged approximately 60 years of age (range roughly 20 to 90) and were roughly 80% male. Regarding the study as a whole: Clonal expansion was seen in CD4+ and CD8+ blood T cells by week 6 at 0.1 to 3.0 mg/kg.

TCRdb's copy holds only in-frame clones and misses some; the assay was immunoSEQ multiplex PCR. The table records tens of thousands of clones, about 90% of them present only once. The germline gives CDR1 MNHEY, CDR2 SVGAGI. V lost 6 bases and J 8 bases, leaving 19 bases between the germline ends. The CDR3 length is 15 residues. Patients with a history of autoimmune disease or on systemic immunosuppression were excluded. The TCR sequence derives from an adult with an advanced solid tumor such as melanoma, head and neck, liver or kidney cancer. This sample comprised CD4+ or CD8+ T cells sorted from blood, obtained in a trial of the OX40 agonist ivuxolimab. The chain employs TRBV6-5 and TRBJ1-4, with unresolved D. The CDR3 protein is CASRHLLTASEKLFF. DNA of the CDR3: TGTGCCAGCAGACACTTGCTTACCGCCAGCGAAAAACTGTTTTTT.